This T cell receptor (beta chain) was recovered during a study of beta chain features in type 1 diabetes. Notes on the study in general: PCR might favor shorter templates, equally in patients and controls.

Post-sort purity exceeded 95% for all sorted populations. V was clipped by 4 bases and J by 10 bases; unmatched bases: 7. The CDR3 has 13 residues. Germline CDR1 reads KGHSH; CDR2 reads LQKENI. Details on this clone: As yet, its antigen is unknown.

The sequenced template was cDNA made from the entire isolated RNA. The data were produced by immunoSEQ multiplex PCR, yet TCRdb's version contains in-frame clones alone and is incomplete. The sample carries about 360,000 clones, roughly 12% recorded once. The sequencing sample was made of naive CD4+ T cells from blood. This TCR was recovered from a man younger than 30 in good health. The chain links TRBV18 to TRBJ2-1, with 7 positions matching TRBD2. The CDR3 spells CASSLAGGVEQFF. The CDR3 DNA reads TGTGCCAGCTCACTAGCGGGCGGGGTCGAGCAGTTCTTC.